The entry below gives a single T cell receptor (beta chain) sequence along with its context. What it binds is not known. This entry is derived from a study of vaccination effects on CD4 cells after COVID-19. V lost 4 bases, J lost 11 bases, and 7 bases stayed unmatched. This CDR3 is built from 13 residues. The germline CDR1 and CDR2 sequences are SGHTA and FQGNSA. Sequencing was preceded by expansion of antigen-specific CD4+ T cells with viral peptide pools in the ViraFEST assay. With roughly 10 days of culture completed, CD4+ T cells were isolated. Absence of prior SARS-CoV-2 infection characterized the vaccine recipients, who showed negative nucleocapsid antibodies. IL-2 medium was substituted for half the medium on days 3 and 7. The data were produced by immunoSEQ multiplex PCR, yet TCRdb's version contains in-frame clones alone and is incomplete. The data show 25,000 to 30,000 clones, more than 60% seen once.

This clonotype was obtained from a human donor who received a COVID-19 vaccine. The V and J genes are TRBV7-2 and TRBJ1-4; TRBD1 matches at 7 bases. The sample here was CD4+ T cells from PBMCs cultured with SARS-CoV-2 spike peptides, taken before COVID-19 vaccination. The CDR3 sequence: CASSSLQGRKLFF. The CDR3 DNA sequence: TGTGCCAGCAGCTCCCTACAGGGGAGGAAACTGTTTTTT.